This T cell receptor (beta chain) is from a study of vaccination effects on CD4 cells after COVID-19 (dated 2022 in TCRdb). General notes on the study: Post-vaccine samples across the study were collected a median of 72 days after the second dose, with a range of 14 to 241. In the study, cultures from other donors were sequenced using the Oncomine TCR Beta short-read assay on an Illumina iSeq 100. In both COVID-19 convalescent patients and infection-naive vaccine recipients, the study compared SARS-CoV-2 spike-specific CD4+ TCR repertoires from before mRNA vaccination with those from after it. The full study included around ten COVID-19 convalescent patients and several SARS-CoV-2-naive healthy vaccine recipients.

To identify antigen-specific CD4+ T cell clonotypes by their expansion, the ViraFEST assay first stimulated PBMC with viral peptide pools and then applied TCR sequencing. After approximately eleven days of culture, CD4+ T cells were isolated with the EasySep CD4+ T cell isolation kit. Participants received two doses of either the BNT162b2 or the mRNA-1273 mRNA SARS-CoV-2 vaccine. None of the healthy vaccine recipients had a prior SARS-CoV-2 infection, which was confirmed by nucleocapsid antibody tests that came back negative both before and after vaccination. Each well held fewer than 2.5 million PBMC cultured in IMDM containing roughly 5% human AB serum, 9.5 to 10 IU/ml IL-2 and gentamicin, along with roughly 10 ug/ml peptides. Half of the culture medium was replaced with fresh IL-2-containing medium on days 3 and 7. Each peptide stimulation condition was cultured in triplicate wells unless otherwise noted. PBMC were separated from whole blood using Ficoll-Paque Plus gradient centrifugation and were then either cryopreserved at -140C or used fresh. The spike proteins of SARS-CoV-2 and of the common cold coronaviruses HCoV-NL63, HCoV-OC43 and HCoV-229E were spanned by overlapping peptide pools. The QIAamp micro DNA kit was used to extract genomic DNA from the cultured CD4+ T cells.

On this clone: It has no known antigen specificity. No base quality information exists; no much larger clone differs at one position.

Libraries were prepared through the immunoSEQ multiplex PCR assay. TCR beta CDR3 sequencing was performed on DNA from the cultured, isolated CD4+ T cells. Per the original workflow: Non-productive TCR sequences were discarded, and reads were trimmed to the CDR3 region, with only CDR3s of 7 or more amino acids retained. The MANAFEST web app was used to pick out antigen-specific clonotypes by comparing their expansion in peptide wells with that in reference cultures. To be called positive, a clone needed expansion at FDR<0.05 compared with the reference and with all other wells, an odds ratio greater than 5, and a frequency greater than 0.1% in two replicate wells. A clonotype was defined as cross-reactive if the clonotype was significantly expanded both in SARS-CoV-2 spike wells and in at least one common cold coronavirus spike condition. CDR3 similarity was assessed by Levenshtein distance with the stringdist R package, and unrooted trees were built with ape in R 3.6.1. Held by TCRdb, this immuneACCESS table contains in-frame sequences only and omits some clones. Under half of the omission traces to an unresolved V gene where checked; the cause of the rest is unknown. V and J calls and clone size are given by that table; D and trimming were obtained from the DNA. This sample gives 20,000 to 30,000 clones in total; around 63% of them show up just once. 7% to 10% of the sample is taken by the ten largest.

Study-level results and caveats: Only a small number of convalescent patients were included, and no early post-infection timepoints were available, which limited the study. At late post-vaccination timepoints, both infection-induced and vaccine-induced clones showed marked clonal contraction, consistent with waning T cell responses. Among healthy vaccine recipients, nearly all vaccine-induced clones were SARS-CoV-2 mono-reactive, and just 1 of 255 was cross-reactive with common cold coronaviruses.

CDR1 MDHEN and CDR2 SYDVKM were looked up in the germline V gene. From V the trimming removes 5 bases and from J it removes 4 bases, while the gene matches leave 10 bases of the junction unaccounted for. The CDR3 starts with the cysteine, ends with the phenylalanine, and has 16 residues. The CDR3 DNA has 48 bases and is translated from base 1. Here the chain combines TRBV28 and TRBJ1-2, with 10 bases matching TRBD1. The receptor's source is a human donor who received a COVID-19 vaccine. Sample: CD4+ T cells from PBMCs cultured with SARS-CoV-2 spike peptides, taken after COVID-19 vaccination. This specimen's cell subset or site label, interpreted: SARS-CoV-2 spike overlapping peptide pool stimulation. The CDR3 sequence is CASSPASDRGLYGYTF. The bases read TGTGCCAGCAGTCCAGCTAGCGACAGGGGGCTCTATGGCTACACCTTC.